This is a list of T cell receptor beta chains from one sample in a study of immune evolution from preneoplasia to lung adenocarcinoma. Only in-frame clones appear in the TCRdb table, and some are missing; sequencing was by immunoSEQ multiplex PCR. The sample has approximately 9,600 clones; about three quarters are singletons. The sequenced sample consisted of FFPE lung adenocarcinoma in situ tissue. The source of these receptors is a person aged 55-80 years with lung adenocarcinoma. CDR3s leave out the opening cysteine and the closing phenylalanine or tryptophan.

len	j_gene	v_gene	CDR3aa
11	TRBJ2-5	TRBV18	ASSPTGQETQY
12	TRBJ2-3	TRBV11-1	ASSFRRGGDTQY
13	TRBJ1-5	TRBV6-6	ASSMTTGSDQPQH
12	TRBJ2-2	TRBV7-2	ASSLGSYGGELF
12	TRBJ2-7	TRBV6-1	ASSEAPIAYEQY
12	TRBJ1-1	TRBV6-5	ATIRGQLNTEAF
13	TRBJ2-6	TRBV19	ASSILGTGANVLT
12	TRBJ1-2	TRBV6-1	ASSEGLPTRGYT
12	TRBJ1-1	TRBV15	ATSRDGGNTEAF
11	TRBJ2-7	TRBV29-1	SVVPDPAYEQY
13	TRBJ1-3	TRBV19	ASSIDERSGNTIY
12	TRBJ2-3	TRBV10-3	AISESMGTDTQY
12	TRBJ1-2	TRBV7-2	ASTRGGTVYGYT
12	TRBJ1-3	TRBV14	ASSPTGSGNTIY
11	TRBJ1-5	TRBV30	AWSPQAHQPQH
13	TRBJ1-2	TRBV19	ASSIDRGLAYGYT
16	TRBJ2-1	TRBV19	ASRPRAWERQGDNEQF
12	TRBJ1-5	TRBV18	ASSSGTGGSDQH
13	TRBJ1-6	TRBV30	AWSTPGGMDSPLH
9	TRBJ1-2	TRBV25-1	ASSAIYGYT
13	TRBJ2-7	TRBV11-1	ASSLQTGGGYEQY
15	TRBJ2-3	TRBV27	ASSFHGQGASTDTQY
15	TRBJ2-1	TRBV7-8	ASSLFLAGGHYNEQF
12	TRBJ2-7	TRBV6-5	ASKTDGSSYEQY
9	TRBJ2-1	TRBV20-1	SARDTHEQF
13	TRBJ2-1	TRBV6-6	ASSQGTREYNEQF
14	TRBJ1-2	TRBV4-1	ASSQGRDRKNYGYT
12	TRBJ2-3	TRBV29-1	SVVGGPRGDTQY
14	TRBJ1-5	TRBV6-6	ASSRLQGAEGQPQH
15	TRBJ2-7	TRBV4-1	ASSQEVQGAPTYEQY
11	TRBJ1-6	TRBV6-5	AISNSYNSPLH
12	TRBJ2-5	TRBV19	ASSVGSNWETQY
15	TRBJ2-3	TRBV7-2	ASSPGSGGAVTDTQY